This TCR beta chain was profiled in a study of shared clonotypes between healthy human individuals. The table lists this clone with a count of one. Healthy and HIV-negative, the adult donors had no recent acute infections or vaccinations. Adult Caucasians living in Nashville, Tennessee made up all of the donors. CD4+ cells underwent separation, giving CD45RA+ naive and CD45RA-negative memory subsets. It was at deep level that the assay was run. Repertoires were generated with immunoSEQ multiplex PCR, while TCRdb's copy carries only in-frame clones and drops some. The data contain about 2 million clones, 95% of them singletons. Germline V gives CDR1 SGDLS, CDR2 YYNGEE. The CDR3 runs to 17 residues. V gave up 3 bases and J gave up 0 bases, with 13 bases separating them.

The chain recombines TRBV9 with TRBJ2-6; TRBD2 might be the D (6 bases). Sequenced material: naive CD4+ T cells sorted from blood. Subset described: CD45RA+ positively selected. This TCR derives from a young man in good health. The CDR3 DNA is TGTGCCAGCAGCGGTCGGGGAGGCACCTCTGGGGCCAACGTCCTGACTTTC. This sequence encodes CASSGRGGTSGANVLTF.